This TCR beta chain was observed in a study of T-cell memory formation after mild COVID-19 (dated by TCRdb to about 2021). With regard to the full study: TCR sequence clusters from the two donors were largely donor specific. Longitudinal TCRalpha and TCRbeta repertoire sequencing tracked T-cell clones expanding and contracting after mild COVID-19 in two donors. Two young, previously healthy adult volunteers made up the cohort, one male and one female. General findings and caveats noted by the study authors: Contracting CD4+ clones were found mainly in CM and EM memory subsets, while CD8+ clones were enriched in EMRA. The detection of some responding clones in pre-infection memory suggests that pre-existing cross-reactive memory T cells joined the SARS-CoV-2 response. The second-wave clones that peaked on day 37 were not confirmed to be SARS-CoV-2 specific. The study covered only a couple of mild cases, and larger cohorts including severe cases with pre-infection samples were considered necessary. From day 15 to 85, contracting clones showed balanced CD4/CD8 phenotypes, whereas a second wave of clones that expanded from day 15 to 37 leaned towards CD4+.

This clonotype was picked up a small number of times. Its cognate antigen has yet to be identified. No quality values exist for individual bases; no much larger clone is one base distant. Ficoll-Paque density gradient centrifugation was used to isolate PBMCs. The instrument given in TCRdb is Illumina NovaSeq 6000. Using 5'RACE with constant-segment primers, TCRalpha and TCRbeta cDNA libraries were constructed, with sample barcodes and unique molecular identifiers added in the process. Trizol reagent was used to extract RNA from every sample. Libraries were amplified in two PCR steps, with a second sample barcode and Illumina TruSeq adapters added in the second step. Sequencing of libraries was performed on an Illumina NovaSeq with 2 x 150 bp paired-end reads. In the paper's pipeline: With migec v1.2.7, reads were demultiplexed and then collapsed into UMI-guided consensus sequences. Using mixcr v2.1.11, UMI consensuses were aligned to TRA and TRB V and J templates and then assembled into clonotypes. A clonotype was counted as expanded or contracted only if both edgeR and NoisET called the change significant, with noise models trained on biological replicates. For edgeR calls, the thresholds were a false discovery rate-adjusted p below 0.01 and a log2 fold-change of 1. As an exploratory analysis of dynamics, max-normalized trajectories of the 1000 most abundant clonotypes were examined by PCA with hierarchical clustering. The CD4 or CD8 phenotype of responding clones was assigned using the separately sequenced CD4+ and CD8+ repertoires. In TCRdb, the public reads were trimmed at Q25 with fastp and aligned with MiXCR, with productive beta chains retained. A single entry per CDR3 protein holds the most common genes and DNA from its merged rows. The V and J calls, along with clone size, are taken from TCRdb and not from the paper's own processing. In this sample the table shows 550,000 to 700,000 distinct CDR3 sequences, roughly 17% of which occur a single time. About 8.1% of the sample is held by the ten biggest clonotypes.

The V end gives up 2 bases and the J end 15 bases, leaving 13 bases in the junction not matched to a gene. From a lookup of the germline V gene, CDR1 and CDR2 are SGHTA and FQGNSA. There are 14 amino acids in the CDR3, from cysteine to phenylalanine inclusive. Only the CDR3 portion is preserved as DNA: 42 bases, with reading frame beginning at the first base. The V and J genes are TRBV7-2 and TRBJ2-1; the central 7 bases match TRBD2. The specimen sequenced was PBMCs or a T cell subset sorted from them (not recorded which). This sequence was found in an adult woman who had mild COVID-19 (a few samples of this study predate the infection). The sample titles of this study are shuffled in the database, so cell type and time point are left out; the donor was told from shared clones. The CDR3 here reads CASSLTPGLMDSFF. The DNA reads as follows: TGTGCCAGCAGCTTAACACCGGGACTAATGGATTCGTTCTTC. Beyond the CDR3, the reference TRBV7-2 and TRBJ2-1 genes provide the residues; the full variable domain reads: GAGVSQSPSNKVTEKGKDVELRCDPISGHTALYWYRQSLGQGLEFLIYFQGNSAPDKSGLPSDRFSAERTGGSVSTLTIQRTQQEDSAVYLCASSLTPGLMDSFFGPGTRLTVL.